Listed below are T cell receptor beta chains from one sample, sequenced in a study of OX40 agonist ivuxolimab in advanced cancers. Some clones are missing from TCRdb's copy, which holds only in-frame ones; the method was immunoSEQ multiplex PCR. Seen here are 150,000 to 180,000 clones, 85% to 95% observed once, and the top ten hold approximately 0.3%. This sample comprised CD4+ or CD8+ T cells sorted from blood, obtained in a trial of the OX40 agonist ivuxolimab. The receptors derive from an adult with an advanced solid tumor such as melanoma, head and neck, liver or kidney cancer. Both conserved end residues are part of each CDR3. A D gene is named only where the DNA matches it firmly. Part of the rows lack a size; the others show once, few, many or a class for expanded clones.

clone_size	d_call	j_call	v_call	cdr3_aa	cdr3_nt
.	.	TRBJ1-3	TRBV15	CATSRGQMTGNTIYF	TGTGCCACCAGCAGAGGGCAGATGACTGGAAACACCATATATTTT
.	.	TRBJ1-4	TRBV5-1	CASSRSLGPNEKLFF	TGCGCCAGCAGCCGCTCACTGGGTCCTAATGAAAAACTGTTTTTT
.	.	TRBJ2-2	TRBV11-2	CASSLVITPRANTGELFF	TGTGCCAGCAGCTTAGTGATTACACCCAGGGCGAACACCGGGGAGCTGTTTTTT
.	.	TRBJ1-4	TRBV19	CASMEGYGEKLFF	TGTGCCAGTATGGAGGGGTACGGTGAAAAACTGTTTTTT
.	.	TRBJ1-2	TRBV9	CASSARQNPTYGYTF	TGTGCCAGCAGCGCCCGACAGAACCCTACCTATGGCTACACCTTC
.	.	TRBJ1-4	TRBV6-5	CASSYSRGTEKLFF	TGTGCCAGCAGTTACTCTAGGGGAACTGAAAAACTGTTTTTT
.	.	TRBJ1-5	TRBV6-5	CASSYSVGSNQPQHF	TGTGCCAGCAGTTACTCGGTCGGCAGCAATCAGCCCCAGCATTTT
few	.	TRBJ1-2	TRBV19	CASSIGGTASGYTF	TGTGCCAGTAGTATAGGGGGGACCGCGAGCGGCTACACCTTC
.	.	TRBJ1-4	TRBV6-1	CASSQGTEVFF	TGTGCCAGCAGCCAGGGGACGGAGGTGTTTTTT
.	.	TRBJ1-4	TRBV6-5	CASSSTSLKLFF	TGTGCCAGCAGTTCGACCAGCCTAAAACTGTTTTTT
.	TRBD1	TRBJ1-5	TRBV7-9	CASSLGGTVNQPQHF	TGTGCCAGCAGCTTAGGGGGGACAGTCAATCAGCCCCAGCATTTT
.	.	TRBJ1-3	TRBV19	CASSPEQLLGNTIYF	TGTGCCAGTAGTCCCGAACAGCTACTTGGAAACACCATATATTTT
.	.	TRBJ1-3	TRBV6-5	CASRDGGSGNTIYF	TGTGCCAGCAGGGACGGAGGATCTGGAAACACCATATATTTT
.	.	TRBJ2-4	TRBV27	CASSQDRNIQYF	TGTGCCAGCAGCCAGGACCGCAACATTCAGTACTTC
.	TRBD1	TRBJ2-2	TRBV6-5	CASTMTGGPAGELFF	TGTGCCAGCACCATGACAGGGGGCCCGGCCGGGGAGCTGTTTTTT
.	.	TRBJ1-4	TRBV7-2	CASSPTRDEKLFF	TGTGCCAGCAGCCCGACAAGGGACGAAAAACTGTTTTTT
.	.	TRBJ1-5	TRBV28	CASSLPGGGNQPQHF	TGTGCCAGCAGCCTCCCGGGGGGAGGCAATCAGCCCCAGCATTTT
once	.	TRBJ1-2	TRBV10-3	CAISDRDRDGYTF	TGTGCCATCAGTGATAGGGACCGTGATGGCTACACCTTC
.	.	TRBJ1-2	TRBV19	CASRPTVSRGYTF	TGTGCCAGTAGACCGACGGTATCGAGGGGCTACACCTTC
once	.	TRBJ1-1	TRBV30	CAWRGLSGTPNTEAFF	TGTGCCTGGAGGGGTCTCTCCGGGACACCAAACACTGAAGCTTTCTTT
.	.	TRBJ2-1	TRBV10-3	CAISSRGDEQFF	TGTGCCATCAGCAGCAGGGGCGATGAGCAGTTCTTC
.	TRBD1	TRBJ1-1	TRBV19	CASTHVDRDHEAFF	TGTGCCAGTACTCACGTAGACAGGGACCATGAAGCTTTCTTT
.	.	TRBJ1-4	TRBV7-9	CASSNRAANEKLFF	TGTGCCAGCAGCAACAGGGCCGCTAATGAAAAACTGTTTTTT
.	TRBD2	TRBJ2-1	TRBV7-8	CASSLAQGTSVTHEQFF	TGTGCCAGCAGCTTAGCCCAGGGGACTAGTGTCACTCATGAGCAGTTCTTC
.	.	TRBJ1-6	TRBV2	CASSVDRFNSPLHF	TGTGCCAGCAGTGTCGACAGGTTCAATTCACCCCTCCACTTT
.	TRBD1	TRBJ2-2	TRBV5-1	CASSWGGQVTGELFF	TGCGCCAGCAGCTGGGGCGGACAGGTCACCGGGGAGCTGTTTTTT
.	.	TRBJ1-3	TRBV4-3	CASSQARAPSGNTIYF	TGCGCCAGCAGCCAAGCCAGGGCCCCCTCTGGAAACACCATATATTTT
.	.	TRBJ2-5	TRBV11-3	CASSLRPQETQYF	TGTGCCAGCAGCCTCCGACCCCAAGAGACCCAGTACTTC
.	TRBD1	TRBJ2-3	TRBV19	CASSDRQGSTDTQYF	TGTGCCAGTAGCGATCGACAGGGCTCGACAGATACGCAGTATTTT
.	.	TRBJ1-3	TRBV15	CATSRGWTSSSGNTIYF	TGTGCCACCAGCAGAGGGTGGACGTCCAGCTCTGGAAACACCATATATTTT
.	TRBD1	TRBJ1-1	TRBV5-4	CASSTGQLNTEAFF	TGTGCCAGCAGCACGGGACAGCTGAACACTGAAGCTTTCTTT
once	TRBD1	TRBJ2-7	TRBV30	CAWSVRPGQGASYEQYF	TGTGCCTGGAGTGTACGGCCGGGACAGGGGGCCTCCTACGAGCAGTACTTC
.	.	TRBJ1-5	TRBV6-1	CASSPITLNQPQHF	TGTGCCAGCAGTCCTATTACACTTAATCAGCCCCAGCATTTT
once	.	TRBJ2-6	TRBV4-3	CASSQVGVAGANVLTF	TGCGCCAGCAGCCAAGTCGGAGTAGCTGGGGCCAACGTCCTGACTTTC
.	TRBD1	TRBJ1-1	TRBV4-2	CASSQDRGLNTEAFF	TGTGCCAGCAGCCAAGACAGGGGGTTGAACACTGAAGCTTTCTTT
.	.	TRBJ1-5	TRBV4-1	CASSHGQFNQPQHF	TGCGCCAGCAGCCATGGACAGTTCAATCAGCCCCAGCATTTT
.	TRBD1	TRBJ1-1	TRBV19	CASTTDRVGMNTEAFF	TGTGCCAGTACCACGGACAGGGTGGGTATGAACACTGAAGCTTTCTTT
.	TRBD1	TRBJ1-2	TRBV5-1	CASSLESGGIINYGYTF	TGCGCCAGCAGCTTAGAATCAGGGGGCATTATCAACTATGGCTACACCTTC
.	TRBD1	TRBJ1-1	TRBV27	CASSSRLINRGPAEAFF	TGTGCCAGCAGTTCCCGGCTTATAAACAGGGGGCCGGCTGAAGCTTTCTTT
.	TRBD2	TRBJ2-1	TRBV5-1	CASVTGEGTLSEQFF	TGCGCCAGCGTAACCGGGGAGGGCACTTTATCAGAGCAGTTCTTC
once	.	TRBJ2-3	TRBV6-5	CASSLLDSSDTQYF	TGTGCCAGCAGTTTATTGGACAGCTCAGATACGCAGTATTTT
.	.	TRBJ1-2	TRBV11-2	CASSLEPYGYTF	TGTGCCAGCAGCTTAGAACCCTATGGCTACACCTTC
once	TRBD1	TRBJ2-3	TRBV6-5	CASSSRQGNTDTQYF	TGTGCCAGCAGTTCGAGACAGGGGAATACAGATACGCAGTATTTT
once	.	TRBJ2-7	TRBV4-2	CASSEGRGPDEQYF	TGTGCCAGCTCTGAAGGGCGGGGCCCTGACGAGCAGTACTTC
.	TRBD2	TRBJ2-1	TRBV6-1	CASSDPSGEQFF	TGTGCCAGCAGTGACCCTAGCGGGGAGCAGTTCTTC
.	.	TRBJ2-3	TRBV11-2	CASSGRGARTDTQYF	TGTGCCAGCAGCGGCCGTGGGGCCCGCACAGATACGCAGTATTTT
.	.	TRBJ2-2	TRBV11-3	CASSLDQGGTPNTGELFF	TGTGCCAGCAGCTTAGATCAGGGCGGGACCCCGAACACCGGGGAGCTGTTTTTT
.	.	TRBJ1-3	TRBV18	CASSPSRASGNTIYF	TGTGCCAGCTCACCATCCAGGGCCTCTGGAAACACCATATATTTT
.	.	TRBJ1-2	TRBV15	CATSRDSIDYTF	TGTGCCACCAGCAGAGATAGCATAGACTACACCTTC
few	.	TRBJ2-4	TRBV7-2	CASSPRTVKNIQYF	TGTGCCAGCAGCCCAAGGACCGTGAAAAACATTCAGTACTTC